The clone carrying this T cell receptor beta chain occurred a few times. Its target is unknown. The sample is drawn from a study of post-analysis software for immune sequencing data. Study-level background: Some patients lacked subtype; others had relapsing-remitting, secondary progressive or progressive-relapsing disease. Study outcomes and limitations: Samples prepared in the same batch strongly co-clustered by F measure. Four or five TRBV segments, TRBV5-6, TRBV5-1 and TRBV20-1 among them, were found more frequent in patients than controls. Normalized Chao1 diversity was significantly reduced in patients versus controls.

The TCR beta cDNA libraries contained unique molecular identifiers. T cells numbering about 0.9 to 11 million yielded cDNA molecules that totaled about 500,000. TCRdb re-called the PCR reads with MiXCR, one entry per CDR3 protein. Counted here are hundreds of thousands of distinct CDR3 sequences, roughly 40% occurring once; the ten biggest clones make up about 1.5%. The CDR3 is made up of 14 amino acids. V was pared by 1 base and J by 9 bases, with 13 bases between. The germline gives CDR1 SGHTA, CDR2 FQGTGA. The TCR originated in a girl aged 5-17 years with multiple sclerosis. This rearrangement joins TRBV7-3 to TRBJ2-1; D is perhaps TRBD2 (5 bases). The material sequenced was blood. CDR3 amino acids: CASSLNPGSPEQFF. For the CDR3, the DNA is TGTGCCAGCAGCTTAAATCCGGGGAGCCCTGAGCAGTTCTTC.